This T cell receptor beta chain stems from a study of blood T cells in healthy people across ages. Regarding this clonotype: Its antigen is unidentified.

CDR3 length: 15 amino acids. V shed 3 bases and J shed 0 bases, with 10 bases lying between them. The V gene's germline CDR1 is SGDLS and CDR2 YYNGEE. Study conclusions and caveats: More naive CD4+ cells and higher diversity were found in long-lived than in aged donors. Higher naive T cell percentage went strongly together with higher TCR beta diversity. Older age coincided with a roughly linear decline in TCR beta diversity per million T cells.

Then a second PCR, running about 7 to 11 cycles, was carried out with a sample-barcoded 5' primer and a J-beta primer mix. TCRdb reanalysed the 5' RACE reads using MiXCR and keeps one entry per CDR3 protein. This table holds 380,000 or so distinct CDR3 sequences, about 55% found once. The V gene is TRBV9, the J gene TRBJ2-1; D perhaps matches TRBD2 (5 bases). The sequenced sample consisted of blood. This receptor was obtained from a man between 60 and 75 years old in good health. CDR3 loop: CASSADSRSYNEQFF. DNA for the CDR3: TGTGCCAGCAGCGCGGACTCACGCTCCTACAATGAGCAGTTCTTC. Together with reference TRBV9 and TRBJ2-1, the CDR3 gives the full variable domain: DSGVTQTPKHLITATGQRVTLRCSPRSGDLSVYWYQQSLDQGLQFLIQYYNGEERAKGNILERFSAQQFPDLHSELNLSSLELGDSALYFCASSADSRSYNEQFFGPGTRLTVL.